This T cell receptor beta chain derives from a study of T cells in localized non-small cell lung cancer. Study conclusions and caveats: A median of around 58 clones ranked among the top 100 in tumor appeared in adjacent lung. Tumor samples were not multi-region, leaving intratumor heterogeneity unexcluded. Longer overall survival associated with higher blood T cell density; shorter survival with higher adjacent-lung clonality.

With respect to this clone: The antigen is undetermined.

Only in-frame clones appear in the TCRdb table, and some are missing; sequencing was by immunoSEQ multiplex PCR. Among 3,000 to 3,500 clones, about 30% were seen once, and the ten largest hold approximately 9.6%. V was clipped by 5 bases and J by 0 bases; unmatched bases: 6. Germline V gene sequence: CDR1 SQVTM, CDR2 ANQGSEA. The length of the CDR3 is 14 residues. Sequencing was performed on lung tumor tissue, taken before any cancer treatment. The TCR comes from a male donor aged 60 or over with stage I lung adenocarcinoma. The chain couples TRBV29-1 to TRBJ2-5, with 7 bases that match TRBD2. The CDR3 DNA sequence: TGCAGCGTTCGGGGGGAGGGTTACCAAGAGACCCAGTACTTC. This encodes CSVRGEGYQETQYF.